This TCR beta chain was retrieved from a study of OX40 agonist ivuxolimab in advanced cancers. Whole-study context: Prior therapy, whether anti-PD-1, anti-PD-L1 or anti-CTLA-4, was allowed, and 30% to 40% had some. In three patients, partial responses were observed, one with hepatocellular carcinoma and two with cutaneous melanoma.

Profiled with immunoSEQ multiplex PCR; TCRdb holds only in-frame clones, not every one. The sample yields over 75,000 clones, 75% to 95% seen once. Blood draws occurred at baseline, cycle 4 day 1, and cycle 7 day 1. The sample holds one count of this clone. V gave up 6 bases and J gave up 4 bases, with 15 bases separating them. This CDR3 is 13 amino acids long. Germline loops: CDR1 GTSNPN, CDR2 SVGIG (reference sequence). This material consisted of CD4+ or CD8+ T cells sorted from blood, taken in a trial of the OX40 agonist ivuxolimab. This receptor was identified in an adult with an advanced solid tumor such as melanoma, head and neck, liver or kidney cancer. The chain couples TRBV30 to TRBJ1-2, with no clear D. CDR3 region: CACLYGEGYGYTF. CDR3 DNA sequence: TGTGCCTGTTTGTATGGGGAAGGCTATGGCTACACCTTC. The whole variable domain, remainder taken from reference TRBV30 and TRBJ1-2, is SQTIHQWPATLVQPVGSPLSLECTVEGTSNPNLYWYRQAAGRGLQLLFYSVGIGQISSEVPQNLSASRPQDRQFILSSKKLLLSDSGFYLCACLYGEGYGYTFGSGTRLTVV.